Shown below are 28 T cell receptor beta chains from a single sample sequenced in a study of CD8+CD57+ T cells in acquired aplastic anemia. Genomic DNA provided the template from which TCR beta VDJ and CDR3 profiles were obtained. TCRdb re-derived calls from the reads in MiXCR, one entry per CDR3 protein. The repertoire holds about 160,000 distinct CDR3 sequences, with around 48% as singletons. Selection for sequencing was limited to patients who had shown CD8+CD57+ cell expansion by flow cytometry. Material for sequencing was sorted CD4+, CD8+, or CD8+CD57+ T cells (not recorded which) from PBMCs. All receptors derive from a human donor with aplastic anemia.

This clonotype has only a few counts. This rearrangement joins TRBV10-3 to TRBJ2-5, with D possibly being TRBD2 (5 bases). V lost 4 bases, J lost 2 bases, and 11 bases lay in between. The CDR3 is made up of 14 amino acids. The V gene's germline CDR1 is ENHRY and CDR2 SYGVKD. The CDR3 DNA reads as TGTGCCATCAGTGGACTAAAGGGACAAGAGACCCAGTACTTC. The encoded protein is CAISGLKGQETQYF.

This clonotype was picked up a small number of times. This chain connects TRBV24-1 to TRBJ2-5; no firm D call. Germline lookup yields CDR1 KGHDR and CDR2 SFDVKD. CDR3 length: 13 residues. The germline V and J ends were trimmed by 3 bases and 4 bases, with 8 bases remaining between them. The CDR3 DNA sequence: TGTGCCACCAGTGATAATACCGGAGAGACCCAGTACTTC. Translated: CATSDNTGETQYF.

This clonotype was observed a few times. This chain joins TRBV7-9 and TRBJ2-7, with D possibly matching TRBD2 (5 bases). The ends were cut back, 8 bases at V and 0 bases at J, with 11 bases in the middle. The germline gives CDR1 SEHNR, CDR2 FQNEAQ (reference sequence). The CDR3 length is 13 residues. The CDR3 sequence is CASRLASSYEQYF. CDR3 in DNA: TGTGCCAGCCGATTAGCGAGCTCCTACGAGCAGTACTTC.

The chain couples TRBV2 to TRBJ2-7, with TRBD2 matching 8 bases. The J call could be wrong; TRBJ2-1 is a better fit for the DNA end. Germline V gives CDR1 SNHLY, CDR2 FYNNEI. The CDR3 spans 14 residues. CDR3 coding DNA: TGTGCCAGCACCGGGGGGGGCAGGTACAATGAGCAGTTCTTC. Encoded protein: CASTGGGRYNEQFF.

The V gene is TRBV19, the J gene TRBJ1-5, with 9 bases that match TRBD1. V trimming: 5 bases; J trimming: 10 bases; junction bases outside the gene matches: 9. CDR3 size: 14 residues. Germline loops: CDR1 LNHDA, CDR2 SQIVND (reference sequence). CDR3 region: CASSGQGIVQPQHF. CDR3 coding DNA: TGTGCCAGTAGTGGACAGGGGATCGTCCAACCCCAGCATTTT.

V gene TRBV11-3 combines with J gene TRBJ2-5; D is possibly TRBD1 or TRBD2 (7 bases each). The CDR3 length is 15 residues. V was clipped by 6 bases and J by 5 bases, with 19 bases between them. CDR1 SGHNT and CDR2 YENEEA come from the germline V gene. The CDR3 protein is CASRLRGGHLETQYF. The CDR3 DNA sequence: TGTGCCAGCAGACTCAGGGGGGGGCATCTTGAGACCCAGTACTTC. Filled out from reference TRBV11-3 and TRBJ2-5, the complete variable domain reads EAGVVQSPRYKIIEKKQPVAFWCNPISGHNTLYWYLQNLGQGPELLIRYENEEAVDDSQLPKDRFSAERLKGVDSTLKIQPAELGDSAVYLCASRLRGGHLETQYFGPGTRLLVL.

The chain joins TRBV19 to TRBJ2-1; D is perhaps TRBD1 or TRBD2 (5 bases each). The CDR3 is 12 amino acids. V gave up 5 bases and J gave up 7 bases, with 9 bases separating them. The germline gives CDR1 LNHDA, CDR2 SQIVND (reference sequence). CDR3 nucleotide sequence: TGTGCCAGTAGTCTCTGGGGGAATGAGCAGTTCTTC. This sequence encodes CASSLWGNEQFF.

This clonotype was observed at least ten times. This chain links TRBV19 with TRBJ2-2; D is uncertain. V was shortened by 3 bases and J by 5 bases, with 10 bases between the two germline ends. This CDR3 has 14 residues. Germline CDR1 LNHDA, CDR2 SQIVND (reference sequence). The CDR3 region is CASSIVGSTGELFF. DNA of the CDR3: TGTGCCAGTAGTATTGTGGGATCGACCGGGGAGCTGTTTTTT.

The V and J genes are TRBV6-1 and TRBJ1-6, with TRBD1 as a possible D gene (6 bases). The germline V and J ends were trimmed by 6 bases and 8 bases, with 11 bases remaining between them. The CDR3 loop spans 13 amino acids. The germline gives CDR1 MNHNS, CDR2 SASEGT. In DNA form, the CDR3 reads TGTGCCAGCAGGGACAGCAAAGATTCACCCCTCCACTTT. This codes for CASRDSKDSPLHF.

This clonotype was picked up a small number of times. This may arise from a read error, as a much more abundant clone is one base away. The V call is TRBV15, the J call TRBJ1-2; possibly TRBD1 for D (6 bases). Looked up from germline, CDR1 is LNHNV and CDR2 is YYDKDF (reference sequence). This CDR3 is built from 14 residues. CDR3 bases: TGTACCACCAGCAGGGGACCGCGTGGGAGTGGCTACACCTTC. Its protein is CTTSRGPRGSGYTF.

This chain joins TRBV6-4 and TRBJ2-2; TRBD2 is a possible D gene (6 bases). Germline V CDR1 and CDR2: MRHNA, SNTAGT. The CDR3 spans 15 residues. V shed 8 bases and J shed 5 bases, with 18 bases lying between them. Written as DNA, the CDR3 is TGTGCCAGCGCCCCGGAGGGGAGTTGGACCGGGGAGCTGTTTTTT. Its translation: CASAPEGSWTGELFF.

This clonotype was picked up many times. V usage is TRBV29-1 and J usage is TRBJ1-5; D gene ambiguous. Germline assignment: CDR1 SQVTM and CDR2 ANQGSEA. Trimming cost V 4 bases and J 5 bases, with 9 bases left between them. CDR3 size: 12 residues. In DNA form, the CDR3 reads TGCAGCGTTGTTATAGGAGATCAGCCCCAGCATTTT. Amino acids: CSVVIGDQPQHF.

Many counts were recorded for this clonotype. The rearrangement links TRBV6-2 or TRBV6-3 to TRBJ2-7, with D maybe TRBD2 (6 bases). CDR1 and CDR2 from the germline V gene are MNHEY and SVGEGT. Trimming took 8 bases from V and 1 from J, leaving 12 bases between them. There are 13 residues in the CDR3. The CDR3 region is CASWAGWSYEQYF. The CDR3, as DNA: TGTGCCAGCTGGGCGGGGTGGTCCTACGAGCAGTACTTC.

Concerning this clonotype itself: This may arise from a read error, as a much more abundant clone is one base away. The chain carries TRBV20-1 and TRBJ1-2, with D hard to call. CDR3 length equals 12 residues. Trimming cost V 6 bases and J 7 bases, with 15 bases left between them. Germline CDR1 reads DFQATT; CDR2 reads SNEGSKA (reference sequence). CDR3 residues: CSAKGPSFGYTF. The CDR3 coding sequence is TGCAGTGCAAAAGGCCCCTCCTTTGGCTACACCTTC.

The V and J genes are TRBV19 and TRBJ2-2; 9 bases match TRBD1. Germline V lookup: CDR1 LNHDA, CDR2 SQIVND (reference sequence). Trimming removed 0 bases from V and 6 bases from J; junction bases left unmatched: 2. This CDR3 has 15 residues. This CDR3 is CASSIDWDRAGELFF. Written as DNA, the CDR3 is TGTGCCAGTAGTATAGACTGGGACAGGGCCGGGGAGCTGTTTTTT.

In this sample, this clonotype turned up many times. This rearrangement joins TRBV19 to TRBJ2-1; TRBD2 agrees at 14 bases. Germline assignment: CDR1 LNHDA and CDR2 SQIVND (reference sequence). Trimming cost V 10 bases and J 4 bases; bases outside gene matches: 12. This CDR3 is 17 amino acids long. The CDR3 nucleotides are TGTGCCACCGAGACGACTAGCGGGAGGGGCGAATACAATGAGCAGTTCTTC. It yields the protein CATETTSGRGEYNEQFF. Full variable domain (missing parts from reference TRBV19 and TRBJ2-1): DGGITQSPKYLFRKEGQNVTLSCEQNLNHDAMYWYRQDPGQGLRLIYYSQIVNDFQKGDIAEGYSVSREKKESFPLTVTSAQKNPTAFYLCATETTSGRGEYNEQFFGPGTRLTVL.

The rearrangement uses TRBV11-2 and TRBJ2-2; the match to TRBD1 covers 7 bases. CDR1 is SGHAT, CDR2 FQNNGV, per germline. The CDR3 is made up of 17 amino acids. V dropped 0 bases and J dropped 4; count of bases not matched to a gene: 8. The CDR3 sequence is CASSLEGPAGGTGELFF. The DNA of the CDR3 is TGTGCCAGCAGCTTAGAGGGCCCGGCAGGGGGCACCGGGGAGCTGTTTTTT.

The chain is built from TRBV7-8 and TRBJ2-7; 8 positions match TRBD2. The CDR3 extends over 16 amino acids. J gave up 3 bases and V 1 base, and 8 bases lay outside the gene matches. Germline V gene lookup returns CDR1 SGHVS and CDR2 FQNEAQ. In nucleotides, the CDR3 is TGTGCCAGCAGCTTAGGGGTTACTAGCGGAATCTACGAGCAGTACTTC. It codes for CASSLGVTSGIYEQYF.

This clonotype was seen a few times. The rearrangement uses TRBV7-2 and TRBJ2-7, with D maybe TRBD2 (5 bases). The germline gives CDR1 SGHTA, CDR2 FQGNSA. There are 13 residues in the CDR3. V lost 1 base, J lost 6 bases, and 10 bases lay in between. The CDR3 DNA is TGTGCCAGCAGCTTAGGACTAATGGCCGAGCAGTACTTC. Translating gives CASSLGLMAEQYF.

The rearrangement joins TRBV7-2 to TRBJ1-5; D unresolved. Germline assignment: CDR1 SGHTA and CDR2 FQGNSA. Trimming removed 5 bases at V and 1 base at J, with 12 bases between. The CDR3 runs to 15 residues. The CDR3 spells CASSPLIGSNQPQHF. The CDR3 DNA follows: TGTGCCAGCAGCCCCCTCATAGGCAGCAATCAGCCCCAGCATTTT. The whole variable domain, filled in from reference TRBV7-2 and TRBJ1-5, reads GAGVSQSPSNKVTEKGKDVELRCDPISGHTALYWYRQSLGQGLEFLIYFQGNSAPDKSGLPSDRFSAERTGGSVSTLTIQRTQQEDSAVYLCASSPLIGSNQPQHFGDGTRLSIL.

The chain uses TRBV6-1 and TRBJ2-7; 9 positions agree with TRBD1. V was pared by 6 bases and J by 2 bases, with 5 bases of the junction left unmatched. This CDR3 has 14 amino acids. The germline gives CDR1 MNHNS, CDR2 SASEGT. The CDR3: CASREWTGAYEQYF. The CDR3 DNA sequence: TGTGCCAGCAGGGAGTGGACAGGGGCCTACGAGCAGTACTTC.

The chain is built from TRBV30 and TRBJ2-7; D gene ambiguous. Per the germline V gene, CDR1 is GTSNPN and CDR2 is SVGIG (reference sequence). The V gene lost 2 bases and the J gene lost 1 base, with 15 bases spanning the gap. The CDR3 length is 15 residues. CDR3 protein: CAWSPSLVGSYEQYF. The CDR3 DNA reads as TGTGCCTGGAGTCCCTCACTCGTTGGATCCTACGAGCAGTACTTC. The whole variable domain, remainder taken from reference TRBV30 and TRBJ2-7, is SQTIHQWPATLVQPVGSPLSLECTVEGTSNPNLYWYRQAAGRGLQLLFYSVGIGQISSEVPQNLSASRPQDRQFILSSKKLLLSDSGFYLCAWSPSLVGSYEQYFGPGTRLTVT.

This chain's CDR3 is CASSPNHSQPQHF. CDR3 DNA: TGTGCCAGCAGTCCCAACCACAGTCAGCCCCAGCATTTT. This chain joins TRBV12-3 or TRBV12-4 and TRBJ1-5, with D unresolved. Trimming pared 5 bases from V and 6 bases from J, leaving 11 bases between. The CDR3 length is 13 residues.

The gene calls are TRBV5-1 and TRBJ1-4; D is undetermined. Germline CDR1 SGHRS, CDR2 YFSETQ. The length of the CDR3 is 13 residues. Trimming shortened V by 3 bases and J by 4 bases, and 7 bases separated the two germline ends. The CDR3 sequence is CASSSGLNEKLFF. The CDR3 DNA follows: TGCGCCAGCAGCTCGGGTCTTAATGAAAAACTGTTTTTT. Variable domain in full (rest from reference TRBV5-1 and TRBJ1-4): KAGVTQTPRYLIKTRGQQVTLSCSPISGHRSVSWYQQTPGQGLQFLFEYFSETQRNKGNFPGRFSGRQFSNSRSEMNVSTLELGDSALYLCASSSGLNEKLFFGSGTQLSVL.

This clonotype has a count of ten or more. The rearrangement uses TRBV4-3 and TRBJ2-7; tentative D call: TRBD1 (5 bases). CDR1 and CDR2 from the germline V gene are LGHNA and YSLEER. The CDR3 contains 18 residues. V dropped 0 bases and J dropped 1 base, with 19 bases sitting between them. In DNA form, the CDR3 reads TGCGCCAGCAGCCAAGAGGGTCTAAGGGGTATGGGTTCCTACGAGCAGTACTTC. Its protein is CASSQEGLRGMGSYEQYF.

The chain recombines TRBV20-1 with TRBJ2-3; D gene uncertain. V was shortened by 4 bases and J by 2 bases, with 10 bases between the two germline ends. This CDR3 region has 13 residues. CDR1 is DFQATT, CDR2 SNEGSKA, per germline (reference sequence). The CDR3 coding sequence is TGCAGTGCTACCACACCGGTCACAGATACGCAGTATTTT. Protein sequence: CSATTPVTDTQYF.

This clonotype was counted once. The chain combines TRBV24-1 with TRBJ2-1; tentatively, D is TRBD1 (5 bases). This CDR3 is 14 amino acids long. Trimming took off 4 bases at V and 4 bases at J, with 10 bases between the two ends. CDR1 and CDR2 from the germline V gene are KGHDR and SFDVKD. The CDR3 reads CATSDSRQYNEQFF. CDR3 DNA sequence: TGTGCCACCAGTGACTCGCGACAGTACAATGAGCAGTTCTTC.

This clonotype was found many times. This chain connects TRBV12-3 or TRBV12-4 to TRBJ2-2; 9 bases align to TRBD2. The CDR3 is made up of 16 amino acids. Unmatched junction bases numbered 9, after V lost 7 bases and J lost 3 bases. The CDR3 spells CASTRSGRSDTGELFF. The CDR3 nucleotides read TGTGCCAGCACCCGTAGCGGGAGAAGCGACACCGGGGAGCTGTTTTTT.